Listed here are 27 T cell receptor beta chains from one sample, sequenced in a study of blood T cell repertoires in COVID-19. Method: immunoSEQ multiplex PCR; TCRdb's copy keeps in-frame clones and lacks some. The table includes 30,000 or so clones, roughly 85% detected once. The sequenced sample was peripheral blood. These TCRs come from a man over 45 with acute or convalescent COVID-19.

CDR3 sequence (DNA): TGTGCCAGCAGCCCACCGGGCGGGGGAAGGAATCAGCCCCAGCATTTT. It specifies CASSPPGGGRNQPQHF. The chain joins TRBV11-2 to TRBJ1-5, with D perhaps TRBD1 (5 bases). The germline V and J ends were trimmed by 5 bases and 4 bases, with 18 bases remaining between them. The CDR3 is made up of 16 amino acids. Germline V lookup: CDR1 SGHAT, CDR2 FQNNGV.

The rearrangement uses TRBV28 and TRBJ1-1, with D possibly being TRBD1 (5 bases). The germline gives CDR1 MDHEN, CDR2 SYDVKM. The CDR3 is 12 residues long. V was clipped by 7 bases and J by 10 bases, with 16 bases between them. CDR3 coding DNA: TGTGCCAGCAACGTAAGATGGGGGGGAGCTTTCTTT. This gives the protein CASNVRWGGAFF. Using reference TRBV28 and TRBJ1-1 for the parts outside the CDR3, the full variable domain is DVKVTQSSRYLVKRTGEKVFLECVQDMDHENMFWYRQDPGLGLRLIYFSYDVKMKEKGDIPEGYSVSREKKERFSLILESASTNQTSMYLCASNVRWGGAFFGQGTRLTVV.

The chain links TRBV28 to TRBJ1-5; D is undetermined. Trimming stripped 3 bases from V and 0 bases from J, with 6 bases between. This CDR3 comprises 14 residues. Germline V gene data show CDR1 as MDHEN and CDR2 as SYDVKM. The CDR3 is CASSLRVSNQPQHF. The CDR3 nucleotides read TGTGCCAGCAGTTTGCGGGTTAGCAATCAGCCCCAGCATTTT.

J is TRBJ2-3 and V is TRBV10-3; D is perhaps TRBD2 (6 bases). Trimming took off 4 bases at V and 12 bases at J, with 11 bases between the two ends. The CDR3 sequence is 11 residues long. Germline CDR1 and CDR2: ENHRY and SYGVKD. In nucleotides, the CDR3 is TGTGCCATCAGTGGGGGACTGTTCCAGTATTTT. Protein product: CAISGGLFQYF.

CDR3 coding DNA: TGTGCCAGCAGCTTATTCAGCGGGAGGGCGAGGGAGCAGTACTTC. Translating it yields CASSLFSGRAREQYF. This chain connects TRBV13 to TRBJ2-7; 10 bases match TRBD2. Unmatched junction bases numbered 8, after V lost 2 bases and J lost 7 bases. The germline V gene has CDR1 PRHDT and CDR2 FYEKMQ (reference sequence). This CDR3 is built from 15 residues.

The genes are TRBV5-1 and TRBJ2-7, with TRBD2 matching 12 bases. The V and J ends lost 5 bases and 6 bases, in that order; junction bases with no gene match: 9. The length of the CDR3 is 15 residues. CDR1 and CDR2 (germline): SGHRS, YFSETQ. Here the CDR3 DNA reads TGCGCCAGCAGGGATCCGTCGGGACTAGCGGGCGAGCAGTACTTC. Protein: CASRDPSGLAGEQYF.

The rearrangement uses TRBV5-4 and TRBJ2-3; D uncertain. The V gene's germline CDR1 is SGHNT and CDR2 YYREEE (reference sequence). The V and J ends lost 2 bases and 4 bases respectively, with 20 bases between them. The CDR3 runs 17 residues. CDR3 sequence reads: CASSLSLLGLTADTQYF. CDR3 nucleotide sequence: TGTGCCAGCAGCTTAAGTTTGCTAGGATTGACGGCAGATACGCAGTATTTT.

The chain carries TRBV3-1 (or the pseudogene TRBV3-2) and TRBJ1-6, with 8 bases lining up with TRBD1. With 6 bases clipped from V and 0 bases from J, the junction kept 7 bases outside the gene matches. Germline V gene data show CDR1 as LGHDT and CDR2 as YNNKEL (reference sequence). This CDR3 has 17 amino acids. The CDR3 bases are TGTGCCAGCAGTTCCCGACAGGGGAGCTCCTATAATTCACCCCTCCACTTT. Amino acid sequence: CASSSRQGSSYNSPLHF.

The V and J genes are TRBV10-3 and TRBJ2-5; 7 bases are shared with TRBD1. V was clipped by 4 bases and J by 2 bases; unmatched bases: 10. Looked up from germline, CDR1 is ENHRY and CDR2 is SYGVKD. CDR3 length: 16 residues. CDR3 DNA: TGTGCCATCAGTGCCACCGGGACAGTGGGACAAGAGACCCAGTACTTC. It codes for CAISATGTVGQETQYF.

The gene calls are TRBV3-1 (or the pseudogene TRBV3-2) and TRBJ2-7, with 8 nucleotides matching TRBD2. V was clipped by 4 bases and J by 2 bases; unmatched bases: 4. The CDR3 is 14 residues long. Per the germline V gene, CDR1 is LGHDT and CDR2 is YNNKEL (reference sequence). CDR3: CASSRLTSAYEQYF. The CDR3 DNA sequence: TGTGCCAGCAGCCGACTGACTAGCGCCTACGAGCAGTACTTC.

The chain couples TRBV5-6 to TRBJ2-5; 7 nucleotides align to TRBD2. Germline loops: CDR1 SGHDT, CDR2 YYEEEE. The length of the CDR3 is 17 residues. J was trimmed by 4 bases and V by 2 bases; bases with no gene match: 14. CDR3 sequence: CASSFGVAGVQRETQYF. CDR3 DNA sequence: TGTGCCAGCAGCTTTGGGGTAGCGGGTGTTCAGAGAGAGACCCAGTACTTC.

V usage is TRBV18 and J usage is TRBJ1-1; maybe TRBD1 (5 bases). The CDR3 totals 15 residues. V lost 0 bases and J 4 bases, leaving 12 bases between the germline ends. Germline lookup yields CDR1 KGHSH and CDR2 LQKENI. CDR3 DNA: TGTGCCAGCTCACCACCGAGTCAGGGCTTCACTGAAGCTTTCTTT. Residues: CASSPPSQGFTEAFF.

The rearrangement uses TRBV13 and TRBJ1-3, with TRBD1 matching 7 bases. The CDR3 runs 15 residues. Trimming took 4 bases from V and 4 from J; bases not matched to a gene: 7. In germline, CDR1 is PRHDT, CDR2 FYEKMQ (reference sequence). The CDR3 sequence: CASSSDRVRGNTIYF. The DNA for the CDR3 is TGTGCCAGCAGCTCCGACAGGGTACGGGGAAACACCATATATTTT.

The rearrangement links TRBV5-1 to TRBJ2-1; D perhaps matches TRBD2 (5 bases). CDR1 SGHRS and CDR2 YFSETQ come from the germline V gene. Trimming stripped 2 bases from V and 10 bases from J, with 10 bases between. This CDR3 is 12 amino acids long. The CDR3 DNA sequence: TGCGCCAGCAGCTTCGGGGTCCTCGAGCAGTTCTTC. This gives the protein CASSFGVLEQFF.

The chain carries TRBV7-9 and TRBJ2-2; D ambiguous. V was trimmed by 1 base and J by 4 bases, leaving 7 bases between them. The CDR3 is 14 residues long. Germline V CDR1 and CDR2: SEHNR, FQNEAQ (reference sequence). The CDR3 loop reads CASSLVEPTGELFF. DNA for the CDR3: TGTGCCAGCAGCTTAGTAGAGCCCACCGGGGAGCTGTTTTTT.

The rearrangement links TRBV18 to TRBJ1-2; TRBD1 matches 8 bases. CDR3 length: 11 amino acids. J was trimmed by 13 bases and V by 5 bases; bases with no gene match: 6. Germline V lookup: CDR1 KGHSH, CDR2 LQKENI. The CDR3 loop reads CASSAGQGFTF. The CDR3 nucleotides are TGTGCCAGCTCAGCCGGACAGGGATTCACCTTC. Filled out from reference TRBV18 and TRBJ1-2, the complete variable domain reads NAGVMQNPRHLVRRRGQEARLRCSPMKGHSHVYWYRQLPEEGLKFMVYLQKENIIDESGMPKERFSAEFPKEGPSILRIQQVVRGDSAAYFCASSAGQGFTFGSGTRLTVV.

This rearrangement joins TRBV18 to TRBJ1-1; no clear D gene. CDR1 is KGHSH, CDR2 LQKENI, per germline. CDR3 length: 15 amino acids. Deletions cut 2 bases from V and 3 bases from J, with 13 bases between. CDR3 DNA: TGTGCCAGCTCACCAAACTGGTTTGCGGACACTGAAGCTTTCTTT. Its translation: CASSPNWFADTEAFF.

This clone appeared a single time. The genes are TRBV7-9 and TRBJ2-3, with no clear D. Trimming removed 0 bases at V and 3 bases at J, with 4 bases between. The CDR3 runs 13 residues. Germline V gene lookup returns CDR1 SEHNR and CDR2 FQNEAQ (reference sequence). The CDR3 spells CASSLAATDTQYF. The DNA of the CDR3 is TGTGCCAGCAGCTTAGCGGCTACAGATACGCAGTATTTT.

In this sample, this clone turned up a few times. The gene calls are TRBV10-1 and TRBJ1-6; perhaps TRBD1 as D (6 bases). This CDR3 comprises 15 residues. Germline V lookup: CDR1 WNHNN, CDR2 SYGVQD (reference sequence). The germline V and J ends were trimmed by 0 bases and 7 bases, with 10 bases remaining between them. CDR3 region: CASSESRTENSPLHF. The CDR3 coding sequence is TGCGCCAGCAGTGAGTCACGGACAGAAAATTCACCCCTCCACTTT.

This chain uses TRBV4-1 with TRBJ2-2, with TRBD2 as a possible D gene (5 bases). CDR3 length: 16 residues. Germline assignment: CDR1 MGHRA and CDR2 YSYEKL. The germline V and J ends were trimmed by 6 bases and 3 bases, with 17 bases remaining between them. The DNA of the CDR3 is TGCGCCAGCAGAGTGTTGACGGTCGGGGACACCGGGGAGCTGTTTTTT. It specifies CASRVLTVGDTGELFF.

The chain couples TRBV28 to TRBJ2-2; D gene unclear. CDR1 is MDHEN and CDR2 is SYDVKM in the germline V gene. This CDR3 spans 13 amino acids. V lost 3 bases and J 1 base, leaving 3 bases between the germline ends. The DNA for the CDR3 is TGTGCCAGCAGTTTCAGGAACACCGGGGAGCTGTTTTTT. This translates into CASSFRNTGELFF.

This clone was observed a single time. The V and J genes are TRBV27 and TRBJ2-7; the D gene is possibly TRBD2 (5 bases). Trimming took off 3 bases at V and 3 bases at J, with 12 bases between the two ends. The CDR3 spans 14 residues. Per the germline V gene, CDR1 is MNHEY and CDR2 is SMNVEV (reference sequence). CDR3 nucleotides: TGTGCCAGCAGTTTGCGGACTCGGGGCTACGAGCAGTACTTC. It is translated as CASSLRTRGYEQYF.

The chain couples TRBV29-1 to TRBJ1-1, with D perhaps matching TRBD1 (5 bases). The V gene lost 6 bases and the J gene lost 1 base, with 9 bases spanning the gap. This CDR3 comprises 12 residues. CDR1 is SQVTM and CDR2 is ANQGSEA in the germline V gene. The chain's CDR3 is CSVATANTEAFF. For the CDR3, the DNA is TGCAGCGTCGCGACAGCGAACACTGAAGCTTTCTTT.

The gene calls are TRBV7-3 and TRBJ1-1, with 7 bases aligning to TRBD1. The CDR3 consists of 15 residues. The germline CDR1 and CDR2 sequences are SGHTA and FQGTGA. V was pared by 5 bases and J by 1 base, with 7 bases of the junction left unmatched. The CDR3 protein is CASSPLTGKNTEAFF. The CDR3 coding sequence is TGTGCCAGCAGCCCCTTGACAGGGAAGAACACTGAAGCTTTCTTT.

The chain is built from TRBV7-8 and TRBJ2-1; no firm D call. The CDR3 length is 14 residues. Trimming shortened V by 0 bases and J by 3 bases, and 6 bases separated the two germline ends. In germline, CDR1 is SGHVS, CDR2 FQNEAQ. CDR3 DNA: TGTGCCAGCAGCTTAGCTCGCTACTACAATGAGCAGTTCTTC. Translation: CASSLARYYNEQFF.

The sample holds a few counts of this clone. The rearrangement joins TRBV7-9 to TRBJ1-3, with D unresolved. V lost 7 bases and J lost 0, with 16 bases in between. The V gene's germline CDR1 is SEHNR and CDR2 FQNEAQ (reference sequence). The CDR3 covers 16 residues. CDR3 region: CASNSGRGISGNTIYF. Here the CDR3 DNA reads TGTGCCAGCAACAGCGGTCGCGGAATCTCTGGAAACACCATATATTTT.

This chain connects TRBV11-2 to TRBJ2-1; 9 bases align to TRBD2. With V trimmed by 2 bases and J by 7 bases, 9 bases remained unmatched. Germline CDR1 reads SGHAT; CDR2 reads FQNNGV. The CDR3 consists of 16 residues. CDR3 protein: CASSLFLAGVRNEQFF. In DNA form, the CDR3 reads TGTGCCAGCAGCTTATTTTTAGCGGGAGTGAGGAATGAGCAGTTCTTC.